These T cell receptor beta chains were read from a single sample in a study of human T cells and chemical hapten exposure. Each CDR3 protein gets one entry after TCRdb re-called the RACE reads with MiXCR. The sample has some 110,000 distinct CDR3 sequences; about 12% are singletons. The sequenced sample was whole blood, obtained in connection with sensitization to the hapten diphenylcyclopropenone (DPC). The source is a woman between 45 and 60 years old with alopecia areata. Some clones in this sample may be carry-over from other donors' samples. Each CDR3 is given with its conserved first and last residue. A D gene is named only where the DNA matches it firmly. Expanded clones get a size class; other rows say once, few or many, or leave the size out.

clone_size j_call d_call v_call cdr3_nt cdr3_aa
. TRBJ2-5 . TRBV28 TGTGCCAGCAGTTTAGTAACTGCGTACCAAGAGACCCAGTACTTC CASSLVTAYQETQYF
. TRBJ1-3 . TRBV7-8 TGTGCCAGCAGCTTGAGCAGTGGAAACACCATATATTTT CASSLSSGNTIYF
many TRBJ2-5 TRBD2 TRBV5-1 TGCGCCAGCAACACCGGACTAGCCTGGGAGACCCAGTACTTC CASNTGLAWETQYF
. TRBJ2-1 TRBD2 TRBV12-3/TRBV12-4 TGTGCCAGCATTCCTAGCGGGAGCTCCTACAATGAGCAGTTCTTC CASIPSGSSYNEQFF
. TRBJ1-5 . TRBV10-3 TGTGCCATCAGCCCCCAAGACGGTGGATGGAGCAATCAGCCCCAGCATTTT CAISPQDGGWSNQPQHF
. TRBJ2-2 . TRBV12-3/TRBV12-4 TGTGCCAGTTGGAAGGCTAGTCGTCCGAACACCGGGGAGCTGTTTTTT CASWKASRPNTGELFF
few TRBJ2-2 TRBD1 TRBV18 TGTGCCAGCTCACCGCTGGGACAGGGAGATACCGGGGAGCTGTTTTTT CASSPLGQGDTGELFF
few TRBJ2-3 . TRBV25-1 TGTGCCAGTTCTGGTGACCGCGGCACAGATACGCAGTATTTT CASSGDRGTDTQYF
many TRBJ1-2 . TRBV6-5 TGTGCCAGTGCGGGTGGGGAAACTAACTATGGCTACACCTTC CASAGGETNYGYTF
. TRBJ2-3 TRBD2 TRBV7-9 TGTGCCAGCGCTAGGGGGCTAGCGGGGGAAGATACGCAGTATTTT CASARGLAGEDTQYF
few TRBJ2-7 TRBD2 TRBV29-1 TGCAGCGTTGCTACGGGACTAGACTACGAGCAGTACTTC CSVATGLDYEQYF
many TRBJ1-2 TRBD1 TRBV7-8 TGTGCCAGCAGCTCCAACAGGGGGCGCCTTTCGGATGGCTACACCTTC CASSSNRGRLSDGYTF
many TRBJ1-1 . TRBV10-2 TGCGCCAGCAGTGTTCCGGGACGGACTGAAGCTTTCTTT CASSVPGRTEAFF
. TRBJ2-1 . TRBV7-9 TGTGCCAGCAACCCCCCAGTCCCCTTACACAATGAGCAGTTCTTC CASNPPVPLHNEQFF
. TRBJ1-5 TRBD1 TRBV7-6 TGTGCCAGCAGCTTAGAGGGACAGGGGAAAAATCAGCCCCAGCATTTT CASSLEGQGKNQPQHF
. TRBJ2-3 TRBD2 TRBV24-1 TGTGTCACCAGTGATCCAATAGCGGGGGGGTCAACGGATACGCAGTATTTT CVTSDPIAGGSTDTQYF
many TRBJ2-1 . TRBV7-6 TGTGCCAGCAGCGCCCGGCCCAGCGGGGAGCAGTTCTTC CASSARPSGEQFF
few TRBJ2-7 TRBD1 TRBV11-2 TGTGCCAGCAGCCCCGATCGGCAGGGGGCGAAGGTGACGGGTCAGTACTTC CASSPDRQGAKVTGQYF
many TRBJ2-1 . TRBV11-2 TGTGCCAGCAGCTTACCGGGTATCAATGAGCAGTTCTTC CASSLPGINEQFF
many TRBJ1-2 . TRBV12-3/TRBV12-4 TGTGCCAGCACCCTGGGTCTAAACTATGGCTACACCTTC CASTLGLNYGYTF
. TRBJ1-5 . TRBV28 TGTGCCAGCAGTTCACCTGGGCCGACGCCGGCCCAGCATTTT CASSSPGPTPAQHF
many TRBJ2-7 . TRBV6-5 TGTGCCAGCACCCAACGAACCCCGCCCTACGAGCAGTACTTC CASTQRTPPYEQYF
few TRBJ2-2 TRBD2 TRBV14 TGTGCCAGCAGCCAACTAGCGGGTATCACCGGGGAGCTGTTTTTT CASSQLAGITGELFF
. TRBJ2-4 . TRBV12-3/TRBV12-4 TGTGCCAGCAGTTCTGGACGAGGGGGATCGGGGAGGAACATTCAGTACTTC CASSSGRGGSGRNIQYF
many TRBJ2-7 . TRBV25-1 TGTGCCAGCAGTGAATGGCAACGGGGCCACGAGCAGTACTTC CASSEWQRGHEQYF
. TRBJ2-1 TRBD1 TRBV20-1 TGCAGTGCTAGAAACGCTCAGGGGGATGAGCAGTTCTTC CSARNAQGDEQFF
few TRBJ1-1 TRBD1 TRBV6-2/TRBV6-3 TGTGCCAGCACCCTTCCCGGGACAGGGGTCACTGAAGCTTTCTTT CASTLPGTGVTEAFF
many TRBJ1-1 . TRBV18 TGTGCCAGCTCACCAAGGGGAACCATGAACACTGAAGCTTTCTTT CASSPRGTMNTEAFF
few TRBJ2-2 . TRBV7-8 TGTGCCAGCAGCTTAGCCCCTAGCTTCGGGAGTACCGGGGAGCTGTTTTTT CASSLAPSFGSTGELFF
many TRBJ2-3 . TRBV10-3 TGTGCCATCTCCGGCACAGATACGCAGTATTTT CAISGTDTQYF
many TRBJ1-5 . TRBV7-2 TGTGCCAGCAGCTTCTCCATGGGCAATCAGCCCCAGCATTTT CASSFSMGNQPQHF
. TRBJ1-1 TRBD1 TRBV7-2 TGTGCCAGCAGCTTACGGGCGACAGGGGGCATTGGAAGTGAAGCTTTCTTT CASSLRATGGIGSEAFF
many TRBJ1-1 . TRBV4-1 TGCGCCAGCAGCCAAGATCCCATGACAGGTGAAATGAACACTGAAGCTTTCTTT CASSQDPMTGEMNTEAFF
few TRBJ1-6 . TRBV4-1 TGCGCCAGCAGCCAACCCACAGGAACTAATTCACCCCTCCACTTT CASSQPTGTNSPLHF
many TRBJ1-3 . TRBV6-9 TGTGCCAGCATTAAACTCATCTCTGGAAACACCATATATTTT CASIKLISGNTIYF
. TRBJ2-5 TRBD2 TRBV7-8 TGTGCCAGCAGCTTAGTTAGCGGGGGGACAGAGACCCAGTACTTC CASSLVSGGTETQYF
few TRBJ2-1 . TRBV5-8 TGTGCCAGCAGCTTACTCAGGGTTATGGAGCAGTTCTTC CASSLLRVMEQFF
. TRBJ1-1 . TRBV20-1 TGCAGTGCTATGCACAGGGTCCTGAACACTGAAGCTTTCTTT CSAMHRVLNTEAFF
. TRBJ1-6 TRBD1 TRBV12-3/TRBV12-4 TGTGCCAGCAGGAGGACAGGGGGCGATTCACCCCTCCACTTT CASRRTGGDSPLHF
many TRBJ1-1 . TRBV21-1 TGTGCCAGCAGCAAGAACACTGAAGCTTTCTTT CASSKNTEAFF
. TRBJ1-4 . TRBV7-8 TGTGCCAGCAGCACCCGACCGGGGCAGTATGAAAAACTGTTTTTT CASSTRPGQYEKLFF
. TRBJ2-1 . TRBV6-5 TGTGCCAGCAGTTACGATCCGAGCTCCTACAATGAGCAGTTCTTC CASSYDPSSYNEQFF
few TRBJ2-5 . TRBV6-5 TGTGCCAGCAGTTACTCGGCCGGGACCCCAGAGACCCAGTACTTC CASSYSAGTPETQYF
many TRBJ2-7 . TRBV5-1 TGCGCCAGCAGCTTTTCTAGCATCTACGAGCAGTACTTC CASSFSSIYEQYF
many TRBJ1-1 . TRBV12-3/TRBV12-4 TGTGCCAGCAGGTCCCGCCAGAACACTGAAGCTTTCTTT CASRSRQNTEAFF
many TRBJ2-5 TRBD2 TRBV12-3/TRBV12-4 TGTGCCAGCACCCCCCCTGGACTAGCGTATCAAGAGACCCAGTACTTC CASTPPGLAYQETQYF